The T cell receptor beta chain described here comes from a study of tumor-infiltrating lymphocytes in primary liver carcinoma. On the study more broadly: Enrolled patients were male and female, aged 30 to 69 years.

Germline CDR1 and CDR2: SGHAT and FQNNGV. CDR3 length: 15 amino acids. J gave up 6 bases and V 8 bases, and 11 bases lay outside the gene matches. A constant-region primer primed TCR beta cDNA synthesis from 450 to 550 ng of total RNA. Three nested multiplex PCR rounds, a slightly modified ARM-PCR, produced the libraries for TCR beta. Primers for the first two PCR rounds were TRBV1-TRBV30 forward primers and a C-beta reverse primer (roughly 10 cycles per round). One entry per CDR3 protein, called by TCRdb with MiXCR from the multiplex PCR reads. Of about 120,000 distinct CDR3 sequences in the sample, about 68% were seen once. Co-extraction of RNA and DNA was performed on roughly 17-32 mg of unsorted bulk tissue.

The chain couples TRBV11-2 to TRBJ2-7; 12 bases map to TRBD1. The material sequenced was liver tumor tissue from sampling region 1. This sample's subset: tumor region T1, superior pole. The TCR was taken from a woman in her sixties or seventies with primary liver carcinoma and hepatitis B virus infection. The CDR3 is CASWPGTGGNCEQYF. The CDR3 DNA follows: TGTGCCAGCTGGCCCGGGACAGGGGGCAACTGCGAGCAGTACTTC.